The clone carrying this T cell receptor beta chain appeared a single time. The antigen is undetermined. The data stem from a study of cytomegalovirus exposure and HLA in healthy donors. General study points: Analysis was carried out at a later point, and it linked a missense DCLRE1C variant to TCR beta V- and J-gene trimming. For presence/absence analyses, sequencing depth was assumed to be roughly uniform across donors. Previous analysis showed most TCR beta V segments were productive about 87% or about 30% of the time.

V lost 2 bases and J 8 bases, leaving 9 bases between the germline ends. CDR3 length: 13 amino acids. Looked up from germline, CDR1 is SEHNR and CDR2 is FQNEAQ (reference sequence). The PCR had 60 Vbeta and 13 Jbeta primers. Profiled with immunoSEQ multiplex PCR; TCRdb holds only in-frame clones, not every one. The data contain roughly 120,000 clones, approximately 86% of them singletons. The J gene is TRBJ1-4, the V gene TRBV7-9; D gene ambiguous. What was sequenced was PBMCs. This TCR was recovered from a man between 35 and 55 years old in good health and CMV-seronegative. The CDR3 region is CASSLIGEEKLFF. CDR3 DNA: TGTGCCAGCAGCTTAATCGGGGAGGAAAAACTGTTTTTT. The complete variable domain, with remaining parts taken from reference TRBV7-9 and TRBJ1-4, reads DTGVSQNPRHKITKRGQNVTFRCDPISEHNRLYWYRQTLGQGPEFLTYFQNEAQLEKSRLLSDRFSAERPKGSFSTLEIQRTEQGDSAMYLCASSLIGEEKLFFGSGTQLSVL.